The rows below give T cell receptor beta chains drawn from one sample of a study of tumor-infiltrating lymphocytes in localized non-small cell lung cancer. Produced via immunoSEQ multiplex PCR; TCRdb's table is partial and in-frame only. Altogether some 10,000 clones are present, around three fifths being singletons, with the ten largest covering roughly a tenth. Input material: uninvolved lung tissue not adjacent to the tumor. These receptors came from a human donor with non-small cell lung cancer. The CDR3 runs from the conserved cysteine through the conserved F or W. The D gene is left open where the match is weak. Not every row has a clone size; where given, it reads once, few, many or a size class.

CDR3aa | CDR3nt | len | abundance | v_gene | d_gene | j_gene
CASSHWSAQGNGYTF | TGTGCCAGCAGCCATTGGTCGGCACAGGGGAATGGCTACACCTTC | 15 | medium-sized | TRBV7-9 | TRBD1 | TRBJ1-2
CSGFGTAYQETQYF | TGCAGCGGTTTCGGGACGGCGTACCAAGAGACCCAGTACTTC | 14 | . | TRBV29-1 | . | TRBJ2-5
CASSTGTPGSPLHF | TGTGCCAGCAGCACCGGGACCCCGGGATCACCCCTCCACTTT | 14 | . | TRBV9 | . | TRBJ1-6
CASSAPYFSYNEQFF | TGTGCCAGCAGCGCACCCTACTTCTCCTACAATGAGCAGTTCTTC | 15 | few | TRBV7-9 | . | TRBJ2-1
CSVEWGAQRYGYTF | TGCAGCGTTGAATGGGGTGCACAGCGCTATGGCTACACCTTC | 14 | few | TRBV29-1 | . | TRBJ1-2
CASSIQGGREKLFF | TGTGCCAGCAGCATCCAAGGGGGCCGGGAAAAACTGTTTTTT | 14 | few | TRBV4-2 | TRBD1 | TRBJ1-4
CASSLRLVRYNEQFF | TGCGCCAGCAGCCTCCGACTAGTGAGGTACAATGAGCAGTTCTTC | 15 | . | TRBV5-1 | . | TRBJ2-1
CASSLFNGPYEQYF | TGTGCCAGCAGCTTATTTAACGGTCCCTACGAGCAGTACTTC | 14 | . | TRBV7-8 | . | TRBJ2-7
CATTWGNTIYF | TGTGCCACCACGTGGGGAAACACCATATATTTT | 11 | . | TRBV19 | . | TRBJ1-3
CASSLGWGVINYGYTF | TGTGCCAGCAGCTTAGGATGGGGGGTGATTAACTATGGCTACACCTTC | 16 | few | TRBV11-2 | . | TRBJ1-2
CASTRSGQGRDTQYF | TGTGCCAGCACCCGTAGCGGGCAGGGCAGGGATACGCAGTATTTT | 15 | . | TRBV9 | TRBD2 | TRBJ2-3
CASGQAGANVLTF | TGTGCCAGCGGTCAAGCTGGGGCCAACGTCCTGACTTTC | 13 | medium-sized | TRBV11-2 | . | TRBJ2-6
CASSLLGEQYF | TGTGCCAGCAGCTTGTTGGGGGAGCAGTACTTC | 11 | . | TRBV5-4 | . | TRBJ2-7
CASSPSGGGTEAFF | TGTGCCAGCTCACCGTCTGGGGGGGGCACTGAAGCTTTCTTT | 14 | . | TRBV18 | . | TRBJ1-1
CASSPPLGLALETQYF | TGTGCCAGCAGCCCACCTTTGGGACTAGCTTTAGAGACCCAGTACTTC | 16 | medium-sized | TRBV6-6 | TRBD2 | TRBJ2-5
CASSPAPLGTGELFF | TGTGCCAGCAGCCCCGCCCCCCTAGGGACCGGGGAGCTGTTTTTT | 15 | . | TRBV7-3 | . | TRBJ2-2
CASTRGGLPLHF | TGTGCCAGCACCCGAGGGGGGTTACCCCTCCACTTT | 12 | . | TRBV6-5 | . | TRBJ1-6
CASGDFLGAQFF | TGTGCCAGTGGGGACTTCCTTGGGGCGCAGTTCTTC | 12 | . | TRBV6-1 | . | TRBJ2-1
CASSSRPTDTQYF | TGTGCCAGCAGCTCGAGGCCAACAGATACGCAGTATTTT | 13 | once | TRBV7-6 | . | TRBJ2-3
CASSLGQGRSGANVLTF | TGTGCCAGCAGCTTGGGACAGGGGCGCTCTGGGGCCAACGTCCTGACTTTC | 17 | . | TRBV7-8 | TRBD1 | TRBJ2-6
CASSLHFGARSSEQYF | . | 16 | medium-sized | TRBV5-1 | . | TRBJ2-7
CASRSGTGHQPQHF | TGTGCCAGCAGGTCCGGGACAGGTCATCAGCCCCAGCATTTT | 14 | . | TRBV6-5 | TRBD1 | TRBJ1-5
CASSDNYGYTF | TGTGCCAGCAGTGATAACTATGGCTACACCTTC | 11 | . | TRBV2 | . | TRBJ1-2
CASSWDRANNYGYTF | TGTGCCAGCAGTTGGGACAGGGCGAATAACTATGGCTACACCTTC | 15 | few | TRBV27 | TRBD1 | TRBJ1-2
CASSTTDYSNYGYTF | TGTGCCAGCAGCACTACCGACTACAGTAACTATGGCTACACCTTC | 15 | . | TRBV6-6 | . | TRBJ1-2
CATSRTGQSEQYF | TGTGCCACCAGCAGAACCGGACAGTCCGAGCAGTACTTC | 13 | few | TRBV15 | . | TRBJ2-7
CASSLTGGVSGTGYEQYF | TGTGCCAGCAGCTTGACAGGGGGAGTAAGCGGAACAGGCTACGAGCAGTACTTC | 18 | . | TRBV7-8 | TRBD1 | TRBJ2-7
CASRQLSTGELFF | TGTGCCAGCAGACAGTTATCCACCGGGGAGCTGTTTTTT | 13 | few | TRBV14 | . | TRBJ2-2
CSAPIGRPDTQYF | TGCAGCGCCCCGATCGGGAGGCCAGATACGCAGTATTTT | 13 | . | TRBV29-1 | TRBD2 | TRBJ2-3
CASSSIGLPGYTF | TGTGCCAGCAGCTCCATCGGTCTCCCGGGCTACACCTTC | 13 | few | TRBV7-9 | . | TRBJ1-2
CATSRETGASGNTIYF | TGTGCCACCAGCAGGGAGACAGGAGCCTCTGGAAACACCATATATTTT | 16 | . | TRBV15 | . | TRBJ1-3
CASSLGTAGGAKLFF | TGTGCCAGCAGCTTAGGGACTGCCGGGGGGGCGAAACTGTTTTTT | 15 | few | TRBV7-9 | . | TRBJ1-4
CASSLAAGAPATNEKLFF | TGTGCCAGCAGCTTGGCCGCCGGGGCTCCCGCAACTAATGAAAAACTGTTTTTT | 18 | . | TRBV5-4 | . | TRBJ1-4
CASSERQGRETQYF | TGTGCCAGCAGCGAAAGACAGGGCCGGGAGACCCAGTACTTC | 14 | few | TRBV9 | TRBD1 | TRBJ2-5
CASSTGTGLLMNTEAFF | TGTGCCAGTAGTACCGGGACAGGGCTACTTATGAACACTGAAGCTTTCTTT | 17 | medium-sized | TRBV19 | TRBD1 | TRBJ1-1
CASSSPRDRVSSYNEQFF | TGTGCCAGCAGCTCGCCCCGGGACAGGGTCAGCTCCTACAATGAGCAGTTCTTC | 18 | once | TRBV11-3 | TRBD1 | TRBJ2-1
CASSSRTGGHGYTF | TGTGCCAGCAGTTCCCGGACAGGAGGGCATGGCTACACCTTC | 14 | once | TRBV28 | TRBD1 | TRBJ1-2
CASSQYPGFSGNTIYF | TGTGCCAGCAGCCAATACCCCGGCTTCTCTGGAAACACCATATATTTT | 16 | once | TRBV14 | . | TRBJ1-3
CASSHSTAYYGYTF | TGTGCCAGCAGCCATTCGACCGCTTACTATGGCTACACCTTC | 14 | . | TRBV4-2 | . | TRBJ1-2
CASSFQLDEQYF | TGTGCCAGCAGCTTTCAACTAGACGAGCAGTACTTC | 12 | . | TRBV7-3 | . | TRBJ2-7
CASSQNRNYGYTF | TGTGCCAGCAGCCAAAATCGGAACTATGGCTACACCTTC | 13 | once | TRBV14 | . | TRBJ1-2
CASSDHQTQYF | TGTGCCAGCAGTGATCACCAGACCCAGTACTTC | 11 | . | TRBV2 | . | TRBJ2-5
CAISVKTVISYEQYF | TGTGCCATCAGTGTGAAGACAGTGATCTCCTACGAGCAGTACTTC | 15 | . | TRBV10-3 | . | TRBJ2-7
CASSLAGTGGTSNQPQHF | TGTGCCAGCAGCTTAGCTGGGACAGGGGGAACTAGCAATCAGCCCCAGCATTTT | 18 | . | TRBV11-2 | TRBD1 | TRBJ1-5
CASSGGKASIYF | TGTGCCAGCAGCGGGGGGAAGGCTTCAATATATTTT | 12 | . | TRBV9 | . | TRBJ1-3
CASSRTRDRGHEQYF | TGTGCCAGCAGTCGTACTCGAGACAGGGGCCACGAGCAGTACTTC | 15 | . | TRBV10-3 | TRBD1 | TRBJ2-7
CASSSYWTTQETQYF | TGCGCCAGCAGCTCCTACTGGACAACCCAAGAGACCCAGTACTTC | 15 | . | TRBV5-1 | . | TRBJ2-5
CVLEGQGNYEQYF | TGTGTTTTAGAAGGACAAGGTAACTACGAGCAGTACTTC | 13 | . | TRBV7-9 | . | TRBJ2-7
CASRGGPYYGYTF | TGTGCCAGCAGGGGGGGACCTTACTATGGCTACACCTTC | 13 | . | TRBV6-6 | . | TRBJ1-2
CASSSPRQGGAGDGYTF | TGTGCCAGCAGCTCCCCACGGCAGGGCGGGGCGGGGGATGGCTACACCTTC | 17 | few | TRBV9 | . | TRBJ1-2
CSVKPGLYYEQYF | TGCAGCGTTAAACCGGGACTTTACTACGAGCAGTACTTC | 13 | few | TRBV29-1 | . | TRBJ2-7
CASSQALRDTQYF | TGTGCCAGCAGCCAGGCCCTCCGGGATACGCAGTATTTT | 13 | few | TRBV4-2 | . | TRBJ2-3
CASSGTGKGQPQHF | TGTGCCAGCAGCGGGACAGGGAAGGGTCAGCCCCAGCATTTT | 14 | once | TRBV25-1 | TRBD1 | TRBJ1-5
CASSPGGRVNTEAFF | TGTGCCAGCAGTCCAGGGGGGCGTGTGAACACTGAAGCTTTCTTT | 15 | . | TRBV6-5 | TRBD1 | TRBJ1-1
CAVRGARASEAFF | TGTGCCGTCCGGGGGGCGCGAGCCTCTGAAGCTTTCTTT | 13 | . | TRBV7-2 | . | TRBJ1-1
CASSYIAGGGETQYF | TGTGCCAGCAGCTACATAGCGGGGGGCGGGGAGACCCAGTACTTC | 15 | . | TRBV7-9 | TRBD2 | TRBJ2-5
CASSVAGETQYF | TGTGCCAGCAGCGTAGCGGGGGAGACCCAGTACTTC | 12 | medium-sized | TRBV9 | . | TRBJ2-5
CASSLGTANYGYTF | TGTGCCAGCAGCTTAGGGACAGCTAACTATGGCTACACCTTC | 14 | . | TRBV7-2 | . | TRBJ1-2